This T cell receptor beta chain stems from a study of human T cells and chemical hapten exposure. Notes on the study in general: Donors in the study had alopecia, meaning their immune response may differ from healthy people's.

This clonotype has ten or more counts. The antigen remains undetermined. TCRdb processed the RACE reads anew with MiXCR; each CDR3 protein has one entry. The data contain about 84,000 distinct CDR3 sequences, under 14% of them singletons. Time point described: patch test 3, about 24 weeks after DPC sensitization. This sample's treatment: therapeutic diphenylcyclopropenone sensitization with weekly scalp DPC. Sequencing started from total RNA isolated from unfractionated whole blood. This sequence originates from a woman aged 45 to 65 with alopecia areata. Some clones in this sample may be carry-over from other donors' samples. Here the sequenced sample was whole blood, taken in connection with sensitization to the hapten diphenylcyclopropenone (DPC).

CDR3 nucleotides: TGTGCCAGCAGTTTTCTCGCCCAGGGGGGCAGAGGCTACACCTTC. Translating it yields CASSFLAQGGRGYTF. The J gene is TRBJ1-2, the V gene TRBV27; 7 bases align to TRBD1. V gave up 3 bases and J gave up 8 bases; unmatched junction bases: 12. The V gene's germline CDR1 is MNHEY and CDR2 SMNVEV (reference sequence). This CDR3 is built from 15 residues.